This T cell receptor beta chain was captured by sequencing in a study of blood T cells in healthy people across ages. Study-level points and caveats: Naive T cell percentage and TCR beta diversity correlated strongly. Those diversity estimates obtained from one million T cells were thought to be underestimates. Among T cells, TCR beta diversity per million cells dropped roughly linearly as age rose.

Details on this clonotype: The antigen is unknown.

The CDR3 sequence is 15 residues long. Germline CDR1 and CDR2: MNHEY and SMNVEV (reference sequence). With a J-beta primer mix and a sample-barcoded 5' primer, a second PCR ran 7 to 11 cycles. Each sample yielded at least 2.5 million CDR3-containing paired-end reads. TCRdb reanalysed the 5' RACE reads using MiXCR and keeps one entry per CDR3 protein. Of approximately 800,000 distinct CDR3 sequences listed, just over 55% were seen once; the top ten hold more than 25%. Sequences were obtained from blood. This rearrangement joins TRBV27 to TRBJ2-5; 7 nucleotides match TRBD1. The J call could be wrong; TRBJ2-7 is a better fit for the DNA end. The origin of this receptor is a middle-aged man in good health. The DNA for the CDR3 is TGTGCCAGCAGTTTGGTGACAGGGAGAGTTGGCGAGCAGTACTTC. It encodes CASSLVTGRVGEQYF.